One sample yielded the 18 T cell receptor beta chains listed below, sequenced in a study of blood T cell repertoires in COVID-19. Libraries were prepared by immunoSEQ multiplex PCR; TCRdb keeps only in-frame clonotypes and omits some of them. The table has 200,000 to 250,000 clones, about 85% seen once. The sample consisted of peripheral blood. These receptors were obtained from a man aged 50 or older who had recovered from COVID-19.

This clone showed up just once. The CDR3 coding sequence is TGTGCCAGCAGCCAATCTTACAGGGCGCCGTCCTACGAGCAGTACTTC. This sequence encodes CASSQSYRAPSYEQYF. This chain links TRBV3-1 (or the pseudogene TRBV3-2) with TRBJ2-7, with a possible D match to TRBD1 (6 bases). V lost 2 bases and J 1 base, leaving 15 bases between the germline ends. Germline V gene sequence: CDR1 LGHDT, CDR2 YNNKEL (reference sequence). CDR3 size: 16 residues.

The chain couples TRBV27 to TRBJ1-4, with D maybe TRBD1 (5 bases). Germline V lookup: CDR1 MNHEY, CDR2 SMNVEV (reference sequence). The V gene lost 3 bases and the J gene lost 3 bases, with 8 bases spanning the gap. The CDR3 spans 14 residues. The CDR3 is CASSFWGANEKLFF. The CDR3 bases are TGTGCCAGCAGTTTTTGGGGGGCTAATGAAAAACTGTTTTTT.

This chain links TRBV7-2 with TRBJ2-7; D may be TRBD1 (5 bases). The V end was cut by 7 bases, the J end by 4 bases, with 11 bases between. CDR1 is SGHTA and CDR2 is FQGNSA in the germline V gene. The CDR3 contains 12 residues. CDR3 loop: CASTSGSYEQYF. CDR3 bases: TGTGCCAGCACCTCAGGGTCATACGAGCAGTACTTC.

The V call is TRBV11-2, the J call TRBJ2-3; 11 bases line up with TRBD2. The CDR3 spans 15 residues. With 6 bases clipped from V and 3 bases from J, the junction kept 5 bases outside the gene matches. Germline V gene sequence: CDR1 SGHAT, CDR2 FQNNGV. CDR3 bases: TGTGCCAGCAGTATTAGCGGGAGGGCGACAGATACGCAGTATTTT. Protein sequence: CASSISGRATDTQYF.

The chain combines TRBV11-2 with TRBJ2-2; D gene uncertain. This CDR3 is 16 amino acids long. Trimming cost V 2 bases and J 0 bases, with 10 bases left between them. The germline V gene has CDR1 SGHAT and CDR2 FQNNGV. CDR3 sequence: CASSLHIPANTGELFF. Written as DNA, the CDR3 is TGTGCCAGCAGCTTACACATACCCGCGAACACCGGGGAGCTGTTTTTT.

This chain joins TRBV28 and TRBJ2-7; 8 positions match TRBD2. Germline V gives CDR1 MDHEN, CDR2 SYDVKM. CDR3 length: 17 residues. Trimming at V came to 5 bases and at J to 2 bases, leaving 14 bases not matched to a gene. In DNA form, the CDR3 reads TGTGCCAGCAGTCCCTTTCGCGTAGCGGGGCGGGCCTACGAGCAGTACTTC. It yields the protein CASSPFRVAGRAYEQYF.

The sample holds a few counts of this clone. V gene TRBV5-4 combines with J gene TRBJ1-6, with 8 bases aligning to TRBD1. The CDR3 spans 15 residues. With V trimmed by 4 bases and J by 7 bases, 7 bases remained unmatched. The germline CDR1 and CDR2 sequences are SGHNT and YYREEE (reference sequence). CDR3 region: CASSHGQGQNSPLHF. CDR3 bases: TGTGCCAGCAGCCATGGACAGGGACAGAATTCACCCCTCCACTTT.

The rearrangement links TRBV29-1 to TRBJ1-6; the D gene is possibly TRBD1 (6 bases). Germline loops: CDR1 SQVTM, CDR2 ANQGSEA. The CDR3 is 14 residues long. Trimming shortened V by 4 bases and J by 8 bases, and 15 bases separated the two germline ends. The CDR3 region is CSVAQGPQDSPLHF. The DNA of the CDR3 is TGCAGCGTTGCCCAGGGGCCGCAGGATTCACCCCTCCACTTT.

In its sample, this clone was seen once. V and J are TRBV7-2 and TRBJ2-1; tentatively, D is TRBD1 (5 bases). Germline assignment: CDR1 SGHTA and CDR2 FQGNSA. This CDR3 spans 14 amino acids. V was clipped by 5 bases and J by 3 bases, with 11 bases between them. CDR3 DNA: TGTGCCAGCAGCCAACGACAGAGCTACAATGAGCAGTTCTTC. Its protein is CASSQRQSYNEQFF.

This clone was counted a few times. V and J are TRBV24-1 and TRBJ2-1; TRBD1 matches at 7 bases. Losses at the gene ends were 5 bases for V and 8 bases for J; bases not matched to a gene: 5. The CDR3 contains 13 residues. CDR1 is KGHDR and CDR2 is SFDVKD in the germline V gene. The CDR3 DNA follows: TGTGCCACCAGTGCGCATACAGGGGATGAGCAGTTCTTC. It specifies CATSAHTGDEQFF.

J is TRBJ1-5 and V is TRBV6-6, with D perhaps matching TRBD1 (6 bases). Trimming stripped 6 bases from V and 0 bases from J, with 15 bases between. The CDR3 runs to 16 residues. Germline loops: CDR1 MNHNY, CDR2 SVGAGI (reference sequence). CDR3 residues: CASRTSGDYSNQPQHF. The CDR3 region has the DNA TGTGCCAGCAGGACCTCAGGGGATTATAGCAATCAGCCCCAGCATTTT.

The rearrangement links TRBV30 to TRBJ1-2, with D uncertain. From germline, CDR1 is GTSNPN and CDR2 SVGIG (reference sequence). Trimming removed 4 bases at V and 3 bases at J, with 9 bases between. The CDR3 has 12 amino acids. The CDR3, as DNA: TGTGCCTGGACAGAGACTCACTATGGCTACACCTTC. Its protein product is CAWTETHYGYTF.

The chain joins TRBV24-1 to TRBJ2-1, with TRBD1 as a possible D gene (5 bases). The germline V gene encodes CDR1 KGHDR and CDR2 SFDVKD. The CDR3 has 12 amino acids. V dropped 4 bases and J dropped 9 bases, with 9 bases sitting between them. The CDR3 loop reads CATSDQGFEQFF. The CDR3, as DNA: TGTGCCACCAGTGACCAGGGATTTGAGCAGTTCTTC.

DNA for the CDR3: TGTGCCAGCAGTGAAGTGTTCTTCGGGGGTGGGACCGGCACAGATACGCAGTATTTT. Encoded protein: CASSEVFFGGGTGTDTQYF. The chain combines TRBV6-1 with TRBJ2-3; D is possibly TRBD2 (6 bases). The CDR3 covers 19 residues. Trimming shortened V by 1 base and J by 1 base, and 21 bases separated the two germline ends. In germline, CDR1 is MNHNS, CDR2 SASEGT.

J is TRBJ2-7 and V is TRBV18, with 15 bases fitting TRBD2. From germline, CDR1 is KGHSH and CDR2 LQKENI. The CDR3 is 15 residues long. V dropped 6 bases and J dropped 4; count of bases not matched to a gene: 4. The CDR3 loop is CASSPGTSGGYEQYF. CDR3 sequence (DNA): TGTGCCAGCTCTCCCGGGACTAGCGGGGGGTACGAGCAGTACTTC.

A word on this clone: Within the sample, other DNA sequences also encode this same CDR3. The J gene is TRBJ2-3, the V gene TRBV7-2; 11 bases map to TRBD2. Germline CDR1 reads SGHTA; CDR2 reads FQGNSA. The CDR3 covers 16 residues. J lost 3 bases, V lost 1 base, and 3 bases had no gene match. CDR3 coding DNA: TGTGCCAGCAGCTTAGGTCTAGCGGGAGGAACAGATACGCAGTATTTT. Residues: CASSLGLAGGTDTQYF.

This sequence joins TRBV4-1 and TRBJ2-7, with TRBD1 identical over 11 bases. The germline V gene has CDR1 MGHRA and CDR2 YSYEKL. This CDR3 is 15 amino acids long. The V gene end was trimmed by 5 bases and the J gene end by 6 bases; junction bases not matched to a gene: 9. In nucleotides, the CDR3 is TGCGCCAGCAGCAAGAAGGACAGGGGGCAGGGCGAGCAGTACTTC. Translating gives CASSKKDRGQGEQYF.

This chain links TRBV29-1 with TRBJ2-3, with TRBD1 as a possible D gene (6 bases). The V gene's germline CDR1 is SQVTM and CDR2 ANQGSEA. This CDR3 is 16 amino acids long. The ends were cut back, 5 bases at V and 0 bases at J, with 18 bases in the middle. The CDR3: CSVSKGGGISTDTQYF. The CDR3 DNA sequence: TGCAGCGTTTCGAAAGGTGGGGGCATTAGCACAGATACGCAGTATTTT.